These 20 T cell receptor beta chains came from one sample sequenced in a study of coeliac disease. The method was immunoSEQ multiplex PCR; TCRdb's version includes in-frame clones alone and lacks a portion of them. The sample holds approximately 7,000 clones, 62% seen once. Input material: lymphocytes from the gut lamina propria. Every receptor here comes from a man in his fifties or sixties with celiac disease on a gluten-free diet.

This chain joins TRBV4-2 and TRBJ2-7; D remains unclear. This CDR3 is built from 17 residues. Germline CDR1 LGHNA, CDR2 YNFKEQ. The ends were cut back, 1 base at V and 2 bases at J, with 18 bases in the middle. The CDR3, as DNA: TGTGCCAGCAGCCAAGGGTGGCGTGAGACTCTCGCCTACGAGCAGTACTTC. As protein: CASSQGWRETLAYEQYF.

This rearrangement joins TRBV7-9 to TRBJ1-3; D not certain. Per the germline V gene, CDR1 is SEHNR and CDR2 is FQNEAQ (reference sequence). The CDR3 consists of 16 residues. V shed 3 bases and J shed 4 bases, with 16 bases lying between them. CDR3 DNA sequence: TGTGCCAGCAGCTTTAATGTTGTCCGAGGAGGAAACACCATATATTTT. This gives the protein CASSFNVVRGGNTIYF.

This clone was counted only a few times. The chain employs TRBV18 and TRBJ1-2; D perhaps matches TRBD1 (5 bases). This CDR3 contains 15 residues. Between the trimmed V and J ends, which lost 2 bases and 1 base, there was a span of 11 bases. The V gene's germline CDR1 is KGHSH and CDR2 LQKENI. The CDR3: CASSPTGGNNYGYTF. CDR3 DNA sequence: TGTGCCAGCTCACCAACGGGGGGGAATAACTATGGCTACACCTTC.

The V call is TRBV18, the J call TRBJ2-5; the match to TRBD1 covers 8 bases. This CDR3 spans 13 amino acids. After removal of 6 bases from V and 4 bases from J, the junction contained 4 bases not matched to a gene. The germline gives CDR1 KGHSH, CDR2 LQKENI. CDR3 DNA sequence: TGTGCCAGCTCGCCAGGGGGCGCAGAGACCCAGTACTTC. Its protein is CASSPGGAETQYF.

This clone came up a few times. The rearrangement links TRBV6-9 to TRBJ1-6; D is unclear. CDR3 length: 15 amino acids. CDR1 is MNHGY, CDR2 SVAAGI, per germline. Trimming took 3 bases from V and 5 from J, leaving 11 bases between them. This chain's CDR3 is CASSYSGSNNSPLHF. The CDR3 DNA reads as TGTGCCAGCAGTTACTCGGGGTCCAATAATTCACCCCTCCACTTT.

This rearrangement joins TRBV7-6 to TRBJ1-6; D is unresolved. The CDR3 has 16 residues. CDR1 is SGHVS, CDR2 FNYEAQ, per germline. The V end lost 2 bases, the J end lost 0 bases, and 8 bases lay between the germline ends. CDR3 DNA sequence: TGTGCCAGCAGCTTATCCTCGAGCTCCTATAATTCACCCCTCCACTTT. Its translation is CASSLSSSSYNSPLHF.

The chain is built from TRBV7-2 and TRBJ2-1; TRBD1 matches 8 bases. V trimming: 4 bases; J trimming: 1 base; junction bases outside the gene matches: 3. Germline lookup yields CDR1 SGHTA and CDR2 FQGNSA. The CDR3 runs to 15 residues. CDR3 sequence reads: CASSSDRGSYNEQFF. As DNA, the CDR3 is TGTGCCAGCAGCTCTGACAGGGGATCCTACAATGAGCAGTTCTTC.

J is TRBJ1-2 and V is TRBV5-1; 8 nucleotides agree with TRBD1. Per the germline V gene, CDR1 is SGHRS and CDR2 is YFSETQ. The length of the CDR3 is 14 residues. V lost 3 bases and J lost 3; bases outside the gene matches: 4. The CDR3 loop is CASSSKQGDYGYTF. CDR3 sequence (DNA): TGCGCCAGCAGCTCCAAACAGGGGGACTATGGCTACACCTTC.

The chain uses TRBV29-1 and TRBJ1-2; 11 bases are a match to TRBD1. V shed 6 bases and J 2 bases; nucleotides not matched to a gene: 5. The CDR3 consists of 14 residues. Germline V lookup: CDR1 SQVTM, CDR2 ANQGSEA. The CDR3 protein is CSVGTGGNNYGYTF. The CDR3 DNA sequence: TGCAGCGTGGGGACAGGGGGTAACAACTATGGCTACACCTTC.

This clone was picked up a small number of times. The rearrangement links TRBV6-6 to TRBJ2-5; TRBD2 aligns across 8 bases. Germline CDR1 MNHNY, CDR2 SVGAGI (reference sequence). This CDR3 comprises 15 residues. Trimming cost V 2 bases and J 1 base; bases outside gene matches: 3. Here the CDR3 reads CASSYVSGVQETQYF. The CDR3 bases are TGTGCCAGCAGTTACGTTAGCGGGGTCCAAGAGACCCAGTACTTC.

The CDR3 region is CASSSRQGGNEKLFF. The CDR3 nucleotides read TGTGCCAGCAGCTCTAGACAGGGAGGTAATGAAAAACTGTTTTTT. The chain carries TRBV7-2 and TRBJ1-4; 7 positions agree with TRBD1. This CDR3 is built from 15 residues. The V gene's germline CDR1 is SGHTA and CDR2 FQGNSA. V lost 4 bases to trimming and J lost 4 bases; unmatched junction nucleotides: 6.

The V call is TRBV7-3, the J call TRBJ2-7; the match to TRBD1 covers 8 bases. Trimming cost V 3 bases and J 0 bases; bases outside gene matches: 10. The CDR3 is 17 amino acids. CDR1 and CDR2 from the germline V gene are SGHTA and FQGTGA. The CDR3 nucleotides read TGTGCCAGCAGCTTGGGAACAGGGGGGTCGAGCTCCTACGAGCAGTACTTC. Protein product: CASSLGTGGSSSYEQYF.

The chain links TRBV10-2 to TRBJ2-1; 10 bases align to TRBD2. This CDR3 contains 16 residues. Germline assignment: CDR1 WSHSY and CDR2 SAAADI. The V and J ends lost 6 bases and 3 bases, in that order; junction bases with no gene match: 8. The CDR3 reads CASRPYSGRYYNEQFF. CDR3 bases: TGCGCCAGCAGACCCTATAGCGGGAGGTACTACAATGAGCAGTTCTTC.

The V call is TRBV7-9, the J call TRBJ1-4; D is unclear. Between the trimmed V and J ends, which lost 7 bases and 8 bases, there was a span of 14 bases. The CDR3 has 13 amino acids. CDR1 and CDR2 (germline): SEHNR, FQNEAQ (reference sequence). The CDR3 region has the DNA TGTGCCAGCACTAGCCTAGGAGGGGAAAAACTGTTTTTT. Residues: CASTSLGGEKLFF.

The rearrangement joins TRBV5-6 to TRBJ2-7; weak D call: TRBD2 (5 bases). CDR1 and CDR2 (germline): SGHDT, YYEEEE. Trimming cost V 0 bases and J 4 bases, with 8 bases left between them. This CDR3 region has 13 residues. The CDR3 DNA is TGTGCCAGCAGCTTGGCCGGACTTTACGAGCAGTACTTC. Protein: CASSLAGLYEQYF.

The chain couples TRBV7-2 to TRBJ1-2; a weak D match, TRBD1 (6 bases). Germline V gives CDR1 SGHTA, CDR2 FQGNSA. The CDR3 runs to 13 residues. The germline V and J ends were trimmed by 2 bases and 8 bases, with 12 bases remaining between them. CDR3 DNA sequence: TGTGCCAGCAGCTTACAGGGGTATGACGGCTACACCTTC. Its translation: CASSLQGYDGYTF.

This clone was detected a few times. CDR3 in amino acids: CASSLGEDYPTDTQYF. Written as DNA, the CDR3 is TGTGCCAGCAGTTTAGGGGAGGACTATCCGACAGATACGCAGTATTTT. This sequence joins TRBV28 and TRBJ2-3; D may be TRBD2 (6 bases). The length of the CDR3 is 16 residues. The V gene's germline CDR1 is MDHEN and CDR2 SYDVKM. Deletions cut 2 bases from V and 3 bases from J, with 15 bases between.

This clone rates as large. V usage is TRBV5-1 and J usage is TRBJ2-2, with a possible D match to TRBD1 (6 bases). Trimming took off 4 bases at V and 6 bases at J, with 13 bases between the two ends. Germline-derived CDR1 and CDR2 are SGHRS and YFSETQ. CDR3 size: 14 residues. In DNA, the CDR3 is TGCGCCAGCAGCCTACAGGGTATTCCCGGGGAGCTGTTTTTT. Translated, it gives CASSLQGIPGELFF.

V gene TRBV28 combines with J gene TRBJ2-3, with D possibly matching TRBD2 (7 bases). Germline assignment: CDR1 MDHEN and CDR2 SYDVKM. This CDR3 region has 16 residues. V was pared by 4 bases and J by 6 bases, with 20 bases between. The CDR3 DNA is TGTGCCAGCAGTTCACGCCGGGGGGCGGCCTGGGATACGCAGTATTTT. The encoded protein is CASSSRRGAAWDTQYF.

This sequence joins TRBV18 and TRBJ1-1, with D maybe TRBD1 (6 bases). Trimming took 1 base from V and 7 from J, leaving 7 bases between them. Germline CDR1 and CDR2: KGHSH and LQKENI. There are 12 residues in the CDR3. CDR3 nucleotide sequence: TGTGCCAGCTCACCACTACAGGGTGAAGCTTTCTTT. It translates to CASSPLQGEAFF.